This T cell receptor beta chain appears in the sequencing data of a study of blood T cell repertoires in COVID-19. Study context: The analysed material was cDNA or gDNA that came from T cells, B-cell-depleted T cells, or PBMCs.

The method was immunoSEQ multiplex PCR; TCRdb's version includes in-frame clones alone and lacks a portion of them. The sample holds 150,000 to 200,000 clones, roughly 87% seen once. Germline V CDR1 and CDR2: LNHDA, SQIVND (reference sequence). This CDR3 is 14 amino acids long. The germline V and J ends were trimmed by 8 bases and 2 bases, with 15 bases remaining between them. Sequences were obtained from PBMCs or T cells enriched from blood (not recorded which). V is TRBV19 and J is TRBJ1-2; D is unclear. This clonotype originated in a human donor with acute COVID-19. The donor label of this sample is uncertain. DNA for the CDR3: TGTGCCAGTCAGGAAGGAGGCTTGAACTATGGCTACACCTTC. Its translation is CASQEGGLNYGYTF.